This T cell receptor beta chain was captured in a study of Ad26.COV2.S vaccination and SARS-CoV-2 variants. About the research overall: The COV1001 Ad26.COV2.S trial arm included the donor. Participants got Ad26.COV2.S intramuscularly, once or twice 56 days apart. Study findings and constraints: Breadth measured for non-spike TCRs was similar across vaccine and placebo recipients.

Clones were read by immunoSEQ multiplex PCR, and TCRdb kept only the in-frame ones, dropping some. Of some 300,000 clones listed, roughly 86% were seen once; the top ten hold roughly 1.9%. To note about this clone: The antigen is not known.

The treatment: around 19 received Ad26.COV2.S at low or high dose, single or two shots; about 5 received placebo; per-sample allocation not given. Repertoires come from day 63 after the first vaccine or placebo injection. Sequencing was performed on peripheral blood, taken in a trial of Ad26.COV2.S vaccine versus placebo. This sequence was found in a person between 18 and 65 years old who received the Ad26.COV2.S COVID-19 vaccine or a placebo.

The CDR3 DNA reads as TGCGCCAGCAGCTTGGTGGTTTCCAGGGCAACCTACGAGCAGTACTTC. Translation: CASSLVVSRATYEQYF. The chain has TRBV5-1 and TRBJ2-7; the D gene is possibly TRBD1 (5 bases). V lost 0 bases to trimming and J lost 2 bases, with 15 bases between them. Germline V gene data show CDR1 as SGHRS and CDR2 as YFSETQ. The CDR3 spans 16 residues.